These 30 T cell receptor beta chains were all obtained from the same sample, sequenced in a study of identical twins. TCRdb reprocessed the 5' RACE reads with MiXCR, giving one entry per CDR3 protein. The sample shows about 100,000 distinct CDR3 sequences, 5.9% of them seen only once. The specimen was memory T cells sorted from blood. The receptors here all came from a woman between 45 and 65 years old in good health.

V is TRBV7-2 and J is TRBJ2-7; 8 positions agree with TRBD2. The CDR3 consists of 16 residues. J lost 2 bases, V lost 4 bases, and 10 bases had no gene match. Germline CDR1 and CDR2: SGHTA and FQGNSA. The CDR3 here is CASSSQPGLGTYEQYV. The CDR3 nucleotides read TGTGCCAGCAGCTCGCAGCCGGGACTAGGGACCTACGAGCAGTACGTC.

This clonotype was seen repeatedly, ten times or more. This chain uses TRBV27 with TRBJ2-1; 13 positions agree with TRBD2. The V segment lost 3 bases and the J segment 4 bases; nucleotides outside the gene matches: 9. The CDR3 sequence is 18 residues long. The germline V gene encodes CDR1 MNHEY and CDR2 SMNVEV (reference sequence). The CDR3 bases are TGTGCCAGCAGTTTTCGTTTCCTGGGACTAGCGGGGTACAATGAGCAGTTCTTC. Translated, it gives CASSFRFLGLAGYNEQFF.

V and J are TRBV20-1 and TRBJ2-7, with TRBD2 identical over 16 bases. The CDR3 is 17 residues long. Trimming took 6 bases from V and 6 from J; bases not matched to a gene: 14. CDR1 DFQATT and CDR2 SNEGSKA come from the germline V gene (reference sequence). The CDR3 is CSADHLGTSGRVSEQYF. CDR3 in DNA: TGCAGTGCGGACCACCTGGGGACTAGCGGGAGGGTCAGCGAGCAGTACTTC.

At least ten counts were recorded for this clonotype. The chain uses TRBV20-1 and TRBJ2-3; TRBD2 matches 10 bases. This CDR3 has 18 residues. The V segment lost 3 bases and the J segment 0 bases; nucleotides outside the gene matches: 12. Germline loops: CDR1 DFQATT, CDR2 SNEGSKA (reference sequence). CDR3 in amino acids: CSASWLAGAPSSTDTQYF. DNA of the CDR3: TGCAGTGCTAGTTGGCTAGCGGGAGCCCCGTCTAGCACAGATACGCAGTATTTT.

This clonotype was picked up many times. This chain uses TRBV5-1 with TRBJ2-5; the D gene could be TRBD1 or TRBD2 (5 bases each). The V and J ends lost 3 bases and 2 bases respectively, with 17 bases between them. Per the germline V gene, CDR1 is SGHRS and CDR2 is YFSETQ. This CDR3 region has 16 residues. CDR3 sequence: CASSYVGGANQETQYF. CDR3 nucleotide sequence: TGCGCCAGCAGCTATGTTGGGGGAGCGAATCAAGAGACCCAGTACTTC.

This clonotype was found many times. CDR3 in amino acids: CASSMGVGVVAKNIQYF. CDR3 nucleotides: TGTGCCAGTAGTATGGGTGTCGGCGTCGTAGCCAAAAACATTCAGTACTTC. The gene calls are TRBV19 and TRBJ2-4; D gene uncertain. This CDR3 spans 17 amino acids. The ends were cut back, 3 bases at V and 0 bases at J, with 15 bases in the middle. Germline lookup yields CDR1 LNHDA and CDR2 SQIVND (reference sequence). Filled out from reference TRBV19 and TRBJ2-4, the complete variable domain reads DGGITQSPKYLFRKEGQNVTLSCEQNLNHDAMYWYRQDPGQGLRLIYYSQIVNDFQKGDIAEGYSVSREKKESFPLTVTSAQKNPTAFYLCASSMGVGVVAKNIQYFGAGTRLSVL.

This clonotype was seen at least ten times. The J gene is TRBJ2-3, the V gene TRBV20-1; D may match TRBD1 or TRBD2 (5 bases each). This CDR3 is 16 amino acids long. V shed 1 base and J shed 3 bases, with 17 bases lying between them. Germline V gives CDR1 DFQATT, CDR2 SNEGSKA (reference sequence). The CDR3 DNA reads TGCAGTGCTAGAGGCGATTCGGGCAGGGAGACAGATACGCAGTATTTT. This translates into CSARGDSGRETDTQYF.

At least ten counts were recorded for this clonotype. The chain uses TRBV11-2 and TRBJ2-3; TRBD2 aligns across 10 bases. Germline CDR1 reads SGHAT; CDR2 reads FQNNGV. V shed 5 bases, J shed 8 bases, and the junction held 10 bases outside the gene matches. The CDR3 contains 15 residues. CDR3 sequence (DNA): TGTGCCAGCAGCCCGAATCGGGCTAGCGGGGGTACGCAGTATTTT. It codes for CASSPNRASGGTQYF.

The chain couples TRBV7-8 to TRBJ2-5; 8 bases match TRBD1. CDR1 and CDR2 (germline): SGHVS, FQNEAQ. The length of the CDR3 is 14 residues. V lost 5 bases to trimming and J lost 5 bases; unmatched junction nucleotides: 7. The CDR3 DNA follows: TGTGCCAGCAGCGAAAGTACAGGGGGGGAGACCCAGTACTTC. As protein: CASSESTGGETQYF.

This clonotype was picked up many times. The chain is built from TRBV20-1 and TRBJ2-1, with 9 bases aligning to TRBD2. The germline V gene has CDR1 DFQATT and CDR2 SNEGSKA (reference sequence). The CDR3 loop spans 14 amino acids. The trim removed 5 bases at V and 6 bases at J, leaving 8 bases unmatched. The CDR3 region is CSAYPGLASNEQFF. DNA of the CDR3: TGCAGTGCTTATCCGGGACTAGCATCCAATGAGCAGTTCTTC.

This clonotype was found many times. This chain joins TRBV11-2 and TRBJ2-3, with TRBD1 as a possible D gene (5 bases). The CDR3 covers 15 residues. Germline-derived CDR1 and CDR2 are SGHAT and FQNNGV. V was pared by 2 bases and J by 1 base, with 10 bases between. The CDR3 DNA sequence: TGTGCCAGCAGCTTACAGGGATCTCGCACAGATACGCAGTATTTT. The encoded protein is CASSLQGSRTDTQYF.

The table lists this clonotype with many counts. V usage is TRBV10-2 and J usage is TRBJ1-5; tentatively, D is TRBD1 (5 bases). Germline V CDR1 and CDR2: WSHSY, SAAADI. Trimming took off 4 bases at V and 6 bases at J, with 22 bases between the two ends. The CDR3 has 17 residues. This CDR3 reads CASSAGGGSSGGQPQHF. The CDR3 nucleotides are TGCGCCAGCAGTGCTGGGGGAGGAAGTAGTGGAGGTCAGCCCCAGCATTTT.

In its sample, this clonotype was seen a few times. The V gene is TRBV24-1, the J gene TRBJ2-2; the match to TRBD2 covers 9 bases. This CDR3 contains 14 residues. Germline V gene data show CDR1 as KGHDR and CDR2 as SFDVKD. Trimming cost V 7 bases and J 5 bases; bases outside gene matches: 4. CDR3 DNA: TGTGCCACCAGGTCTAGCGGGACAACCGGGGAGCTGTTTTTT. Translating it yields CATRSSGTTGELFF.

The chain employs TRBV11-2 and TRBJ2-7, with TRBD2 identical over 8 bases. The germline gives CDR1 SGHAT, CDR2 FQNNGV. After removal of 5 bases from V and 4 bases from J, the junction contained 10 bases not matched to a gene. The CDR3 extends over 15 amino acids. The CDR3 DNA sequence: TGTGCCAGCAGCCCGCTCGGGGGCGGGAGGTACGAGCAGTACTTC. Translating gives CASSPLGGGRYEQYF.

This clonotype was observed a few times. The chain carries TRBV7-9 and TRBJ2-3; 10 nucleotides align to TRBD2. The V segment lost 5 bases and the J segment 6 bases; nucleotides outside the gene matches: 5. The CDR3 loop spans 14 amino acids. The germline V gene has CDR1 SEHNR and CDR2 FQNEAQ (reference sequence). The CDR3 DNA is TGTGCCAGCAGCGCCGGGACTAGCGCCGATACGCAGTATTTT. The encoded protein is CASSAGTSADTQYF.

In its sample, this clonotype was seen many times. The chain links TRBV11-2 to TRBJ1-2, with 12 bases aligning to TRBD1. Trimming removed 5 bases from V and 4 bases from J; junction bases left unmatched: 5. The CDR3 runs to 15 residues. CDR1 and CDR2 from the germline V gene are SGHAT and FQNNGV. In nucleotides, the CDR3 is TGTGCCAGCAGCCGCGGGACAGGGGGCGGCTATGGCTACACCTTC. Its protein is CASSRGTGGGYGYTF.

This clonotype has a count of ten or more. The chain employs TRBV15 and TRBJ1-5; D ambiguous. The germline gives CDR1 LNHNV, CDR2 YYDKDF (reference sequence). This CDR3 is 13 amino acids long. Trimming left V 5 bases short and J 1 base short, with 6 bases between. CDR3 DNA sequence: TGTGCCACCAGCGGAAGGAGCAATCAGCCCCAGCATTTT. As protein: CATSGRSNQPQHF.

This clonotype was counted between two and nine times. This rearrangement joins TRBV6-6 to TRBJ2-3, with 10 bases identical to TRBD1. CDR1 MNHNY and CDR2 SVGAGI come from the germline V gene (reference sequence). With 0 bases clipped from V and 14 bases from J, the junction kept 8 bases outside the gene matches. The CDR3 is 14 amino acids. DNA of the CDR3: TGTGCCAGCAGTTACTCTGGGGACAGGGGCCGGGGGTATTTT. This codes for CASSYSGDRGRGYF.

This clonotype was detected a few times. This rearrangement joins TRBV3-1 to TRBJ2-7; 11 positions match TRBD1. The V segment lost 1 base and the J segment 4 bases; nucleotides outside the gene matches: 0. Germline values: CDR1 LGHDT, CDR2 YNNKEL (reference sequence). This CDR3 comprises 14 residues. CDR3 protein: CASSQGDRGYEQYV. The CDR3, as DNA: TGTGCCAGCAGCCAAGGGGACAGGGGGTACGAGCAGTACGTC.

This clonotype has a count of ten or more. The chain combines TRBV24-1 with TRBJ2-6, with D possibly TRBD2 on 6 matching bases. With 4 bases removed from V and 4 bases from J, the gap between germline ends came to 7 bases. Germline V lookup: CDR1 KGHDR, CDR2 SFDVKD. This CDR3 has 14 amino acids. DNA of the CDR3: TGTGCCACCAGTGAGGCGGGGGGGGCCAACGTCCTGACTTTC. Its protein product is CATSEAGGANVLTF.

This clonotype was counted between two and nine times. CDR3 DNA sequence: TGTGCCAGCAGCGCTAGCAGGGGGGATCAGCCCCAGCATTTT. Translating gives CASSASRGDQPQHF. The genes are TRBV11-2 and TRBJ1-5; 7 bases fit TRBD1. Looked up from germline, CDR1 is SGHAT and CDR2 is FQNNGV. V trimming: 5 bases; J trimming: 5 bases; junction bases outside the gene matches: 6. The CDR3 covers 14 residues.

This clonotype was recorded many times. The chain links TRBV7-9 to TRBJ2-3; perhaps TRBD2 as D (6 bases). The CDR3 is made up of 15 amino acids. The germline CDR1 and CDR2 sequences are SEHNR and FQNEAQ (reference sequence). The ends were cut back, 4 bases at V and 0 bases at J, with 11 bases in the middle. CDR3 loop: CASSSRLESTDTQYF. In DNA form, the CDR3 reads TGTGCCAGCAGCTCCCGACTAGAGAGCACAGATACGCAGTATTTT.

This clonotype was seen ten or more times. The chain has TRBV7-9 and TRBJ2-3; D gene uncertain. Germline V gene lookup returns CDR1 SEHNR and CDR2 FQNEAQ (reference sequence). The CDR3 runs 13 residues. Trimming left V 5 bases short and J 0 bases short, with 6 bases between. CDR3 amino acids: CASSDWSTDTQYF. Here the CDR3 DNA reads TGTGCCAGCAGCGATTGGAGCACAGATACGCAGTATTTT.

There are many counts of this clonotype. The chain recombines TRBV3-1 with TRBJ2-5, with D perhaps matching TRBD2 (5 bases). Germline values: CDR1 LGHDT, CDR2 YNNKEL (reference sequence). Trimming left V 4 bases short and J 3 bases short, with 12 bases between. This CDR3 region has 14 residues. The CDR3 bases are TGTGCCAGCAGCCCCCGCGACTACGAAGAGACCCAGTACTTC. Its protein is CASSPRDYEETQYF.

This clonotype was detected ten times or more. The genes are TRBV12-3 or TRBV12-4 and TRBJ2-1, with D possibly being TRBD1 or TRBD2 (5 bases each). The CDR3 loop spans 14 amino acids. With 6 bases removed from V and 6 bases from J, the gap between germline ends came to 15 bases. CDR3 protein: CASRSGTFFNEQFF. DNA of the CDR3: TGTGCCAGCAGGTCCGGGACCTTTTTCAATGAGCAGTTCTTC.

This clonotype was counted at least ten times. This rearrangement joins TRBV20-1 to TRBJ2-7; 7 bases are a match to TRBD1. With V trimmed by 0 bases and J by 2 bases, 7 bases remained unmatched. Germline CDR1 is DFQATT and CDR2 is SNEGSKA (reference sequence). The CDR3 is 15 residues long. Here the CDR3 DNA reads TGCAGTGCTAGAGATAGGGACAGCTTAACCTACGAGCAGTACTTC. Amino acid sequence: CSARDRDSLTYEQYF.

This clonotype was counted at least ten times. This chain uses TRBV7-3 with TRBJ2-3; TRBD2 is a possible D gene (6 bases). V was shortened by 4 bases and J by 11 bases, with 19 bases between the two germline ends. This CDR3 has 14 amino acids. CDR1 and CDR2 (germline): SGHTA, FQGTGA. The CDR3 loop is CASSSSGMQGGQYF. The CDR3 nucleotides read TGTGCCAGCAGCTCCTCGGGGATGCAGGGAGGGCAGTATTTT.

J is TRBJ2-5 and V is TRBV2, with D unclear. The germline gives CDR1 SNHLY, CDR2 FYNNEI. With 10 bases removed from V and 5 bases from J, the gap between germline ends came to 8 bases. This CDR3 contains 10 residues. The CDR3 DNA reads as TGTGCCAACCGATCTGAGACCCAGTACTTC. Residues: CANRSETQYF.

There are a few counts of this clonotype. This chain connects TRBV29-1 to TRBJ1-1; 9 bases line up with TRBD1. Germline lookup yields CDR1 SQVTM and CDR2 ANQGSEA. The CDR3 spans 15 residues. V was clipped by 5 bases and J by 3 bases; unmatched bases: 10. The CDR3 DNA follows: TGCAGCGTTTCTGGACACAGGGGGCGGGACACTGAAGCTTTCTTT. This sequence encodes CSVSGHRGRDTEAFF.

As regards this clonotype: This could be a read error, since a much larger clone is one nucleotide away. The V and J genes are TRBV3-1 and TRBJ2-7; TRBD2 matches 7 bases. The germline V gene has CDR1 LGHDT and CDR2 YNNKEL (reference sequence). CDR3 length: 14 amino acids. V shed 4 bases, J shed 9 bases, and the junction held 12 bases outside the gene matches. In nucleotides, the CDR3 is TGTGCCAGCAGCCCCCTCCATGGACTAGGCGGGCAGTACTTC. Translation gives CASSPLHGLGGQYF.